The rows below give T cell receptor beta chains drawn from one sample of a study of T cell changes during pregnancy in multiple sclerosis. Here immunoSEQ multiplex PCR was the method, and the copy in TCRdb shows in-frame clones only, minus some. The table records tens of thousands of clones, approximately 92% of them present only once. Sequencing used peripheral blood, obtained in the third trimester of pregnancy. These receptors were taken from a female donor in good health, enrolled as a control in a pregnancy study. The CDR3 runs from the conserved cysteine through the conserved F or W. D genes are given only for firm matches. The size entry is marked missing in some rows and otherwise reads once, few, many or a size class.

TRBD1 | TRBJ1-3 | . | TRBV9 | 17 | CASSPANPRGPGNTIYF | TGTGCCAGCAGCCCGGCAAACCCAAGGGGGCCTGGAAACACCATATATTTT
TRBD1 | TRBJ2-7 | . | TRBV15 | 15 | CATSREQGAPYEQYF | TGTGCCACCAGCAGAGAACAGGGGGCCCCCTACGAGCAGTACTTC
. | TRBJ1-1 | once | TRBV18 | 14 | CASSPRQTNTEAFF | TGTGCCAGCTCACCACGACAAACCAACACTGAAGCTTTCTTT
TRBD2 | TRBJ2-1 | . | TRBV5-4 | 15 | CASSLDAGGGNEQFF | TGTGCCAGCAGCTTGGACGCGGGGGGTGGTAATGAGCAGTTCTTC
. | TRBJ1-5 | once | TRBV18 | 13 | CASSKDKNQPQHF | TGTGCCAGCTCAAAAGACAAAAATCAGCCCCAGCATTTT
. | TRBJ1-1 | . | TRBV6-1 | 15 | CASSDQQGKSTEAFF | TGTGCCAGCAGTGACCAACAGGGAAAAAGCACTGAAGCTTTCTTT
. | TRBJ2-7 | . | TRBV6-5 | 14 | CASSTAAPSYEQYF | TGTGCCAGCAGCACCGCGGCCCCCTCCTACGAGCAGTACTTC
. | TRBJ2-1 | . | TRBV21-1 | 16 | CASSKGRFYSYNEQFF | TGTGCCAGCAGCAAAGGCAGGTTTTACTCCTACAATGAGCAGTTCTTC
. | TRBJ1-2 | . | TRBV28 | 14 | CASTAGQGLSGYTF | TGTGCCAGCACCGCCGGGCAGGGGCTAAGTGGCTACACCTTC
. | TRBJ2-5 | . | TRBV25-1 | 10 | CASAGETQYF | TGTGCCAGCGCGGGGGAGACCCAGTACTTC
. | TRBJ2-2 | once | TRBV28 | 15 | CASQSGSLGTGELFF | TGTGCCAGCCAATCAGGGTCTTTGGGGACCGGGGAGCTGTTTTTT
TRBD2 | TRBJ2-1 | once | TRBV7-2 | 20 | CASSLAWLAGDWSSYNEQFF | TGTGCCAGCAGCTTAGCGTGGCTAGCGGGAGATTGGAGCTCCTACAATGAGCAGTTCTTC
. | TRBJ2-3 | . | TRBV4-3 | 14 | CASSQTTEGDTQYF | TGCGCCAGCAGCCAAACGACAGAAGGAGATACGCAGTATTTT
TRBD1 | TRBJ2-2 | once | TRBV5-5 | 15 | CASSGTGGYTGELFF | TGTGCCAGCAGTGGGACAGGGGGATACACCGGGGAGCTGTTTTTT
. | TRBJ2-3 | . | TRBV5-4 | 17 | CASSAGLGGSMEDTQYF | TGTGCCAGCAGCGCGGGGCTCGGGGGTAGCATGGAGGATACGCAGTATTTT
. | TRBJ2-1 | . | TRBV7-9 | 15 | CASSPPGAGYNEQFF | TGTGCCAGCAGCCCACCCGGGGCGGGGTACAATGAGCAGTTCTTC
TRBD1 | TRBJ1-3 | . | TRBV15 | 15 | CATSRDKGGGNTIYF | TGTGCCACCAGCAGAGATAAAGGGGGCGGAAACACCATATATTTT
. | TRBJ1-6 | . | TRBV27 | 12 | CASSRGGSPLHF | TGTGCCAGCAGCCGAGGGGGTTCACCCCTCCACTTT
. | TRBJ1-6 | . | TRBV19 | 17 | CASSIDSGRAGLLPLHF | TGTGCCAGTAGTATAGATTCCGGACGGGCTGGACTATTACCCCTCCACTTT
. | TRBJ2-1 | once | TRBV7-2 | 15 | CASSRLGSTYNEQFF | TGTGCCAGCAGCCGCCTGGGGAGTACCTACAATGAGCAGTTCTTC
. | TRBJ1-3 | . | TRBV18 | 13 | CASSPDSGNTIYF | TGTGCCAGCTCACCGGACAGTGGAAACACCATATATTTT
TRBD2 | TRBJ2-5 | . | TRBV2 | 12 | CASSTSKETQYF | TGTGCCAGCTCGACTAGCAAAGAGACCCAGTACTTC
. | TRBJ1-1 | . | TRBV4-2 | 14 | CASSQVGVETEAFF | TGTGCCAGCAGCCAAGTAGGGGTTGAGACTGAAGCTTTCTTT
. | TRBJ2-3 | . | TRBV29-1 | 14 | CSVIWRQDTDTQYF | TGCAGCGTTATCTGGAGGCAGGACACAGATACGCAGTATTTT
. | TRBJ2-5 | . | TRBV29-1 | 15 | CSVEGGIGYQETQYF | TGCAGCGTTGAGGGGGGTATAGGGTACCAAGAGACCCAGTACTTC
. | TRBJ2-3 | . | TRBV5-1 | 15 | CASTRWQGKADTQYF | TGCGCCAGCACGAGATGGCAGGGGAAGGCAGATACGCAGTATTTT
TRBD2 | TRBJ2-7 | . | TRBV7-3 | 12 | CASSPDWREGNF | TGTGCCAGCAGCCCGGATTGGCGGGAGGGAAACTTC
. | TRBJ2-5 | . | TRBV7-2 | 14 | CAPDIRERQETQYF | TGTGCCCCGGACATTCGGGAGAGGCAAGAGACCCAGTACTTC
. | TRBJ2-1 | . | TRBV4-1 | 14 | CASSQEGGVGEQFF | TGCGCCAGCAGCCAAGAAGGAGGGGTTGGTGAGCAGTTCTTC
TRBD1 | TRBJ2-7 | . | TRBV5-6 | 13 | CASGTGPTYEQYF | TGTGCCAGCGGGACAGGGCCAACCTACGAGCAGTACTTC
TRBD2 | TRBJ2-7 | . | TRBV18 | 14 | CASSPAGGLYEQYF | TGTGCCAGCTCACCAGCGGGGGGCCTCTACGAGCAGTACTTC
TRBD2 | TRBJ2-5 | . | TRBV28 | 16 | CASSPEMSGSRETQYF | TGTGCCAGCAGTCCAGAAATGAGCGGGAGTAGGGAGACCCAGTACTTC
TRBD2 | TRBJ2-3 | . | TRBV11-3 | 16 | CASSFGTSGFTDTQYF | TGTGCCAGCAGCTTCGGGACTAGCGGTTTCACAGATACGCAGTATTTT
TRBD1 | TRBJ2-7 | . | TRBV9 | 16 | CASSVARTGHSYEQYF | TGTGCCAGCAGCGTAGCAAGGACAGGGCACTCCTACGAGCAGTACTTC
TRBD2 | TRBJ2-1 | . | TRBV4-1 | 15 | CASSLSGGATNEQFF | TGCGCCAGCAGCCTAAGCGGGGGGGCCACAAATGAGCAGTTCTTC
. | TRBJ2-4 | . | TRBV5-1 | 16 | CASSISSGLAKNIQYF | TGCGCCAGCAGCATTAGCAGCGGGCTCGCCAAAAACATTCAGTACTTC
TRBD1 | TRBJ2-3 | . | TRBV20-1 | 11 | CSGTGGDTQYF | TGCTCCGGGACAGGGGGCGATACGCAGTATTTT
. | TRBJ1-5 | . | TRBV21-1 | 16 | CASSSLRDRGNQPQHF | TGTGCCAGCAGCAGTCTACGGGACAGGGGCAATCAGCCCCAGCATTTT
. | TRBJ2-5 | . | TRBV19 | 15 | CASSARTGGWETQYF | TGTGCCAGTAGTGCCAGGACTGGAGGGTGGGAGACCCAGTACTTC
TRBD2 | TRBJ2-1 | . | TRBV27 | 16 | CASSLYSSGSDNEQFF | TGTGCCAGCAGTTTATATAGTAGCGGGAGTGATAATGAGCAGTTCTTC
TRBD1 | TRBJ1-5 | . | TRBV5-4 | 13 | CASSSDRDQPQHF | TGTGCCAGCAGCTCCGACAGGGATCAGCCCCAGCATTTT
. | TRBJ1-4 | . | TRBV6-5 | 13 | CASSYGAQGWLFF | TGTGCCAGCAGTTACGGAGCTCAGGGCTGGCTGTTTTTT
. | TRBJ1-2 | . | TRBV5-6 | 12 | CASSFYRVGYTF | TGTGCCAGCAGCTTTTACAGGGTCGGCTACACCTTC
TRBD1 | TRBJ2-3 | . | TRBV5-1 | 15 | CASSTGQASTDTQYF | TGCGCCAGCAGCACGGGACAGGCTAGCACAGATACGCAGTATTTT